Following are 9 T cell receptor beta chains from one sample sequenced in a study of T cell responses to AZD1222 COVID-19 vaccine. Clones were sequenced by immunoSEQ multiplex PCR, and TCRdb holds only the in-frame ones, with some missing. The sample yields some 140,000 clones, approximately 89% seen once. The sample was peripheral blood, taken on day 0 of AZD1222 vaccination. Receptor source: an adult in good health.

The rearrangement uses TRBV6-1 and TRBJ2-7, with 7 positions matching TRBD2. Germline assignment: CDR1 MNHNS and CDR2 SASEGT. This CDR3 is built from 12 residues. After removal of 10 bases from V and 7 bases from J, the junction contained 10 bases not matched to a gene. The CDR3 reads CATLGGSEEQYF. The CDR3 coding sequence is TGTGCCACCCTGGGAGGGAGCGAGGAGCAGTACTTC.

The J gene is TRBJ2-3, the V gene TRBV19; 7 bases fit TRBD2. This CDR3 has 14 amino acids. Unmatched junction bases numbered 3, after V lost 0 bases and J lost 6 bases. Germline CDR1 LNHDA, CDR2 SQIVND (reference sequence). CDR3 in amino acids: CASSIESSGDTQYF. CDR3 bases: TGTGCCAGTAGTATAGAGTCTAGCGGCGATACGCAGTATTTT.

The gene calls are TRBV5-6 and TRBJ1-2, with a weak D call TRBD1 (5 bases). The CDR3 is 14 residues long. Trimming removed 4 bases at V and 2 bases at J, with 12 bases between. The germline CDR1 and CDR2 sequences are SGHDT and YYEEEE. The CDR3 bases are TGTGCCAGCAGCCGGATCGACAGAAACTATGGCTACACCTTC. Translation gives CASSRIDRNYGYTF.

The CDR3 loop reads CASGEESSYNSPLHF. CDR3 DNA sequence: TGCGCCAGCGGCGAGGAAAGCTCCTATAATTCACCCCTCCACTTT. The rearrangement joins TRBV5-1 to TRBJ1-6; D remains unclear. V was trimmed by 7 bases and J by 0 bases, leaving 11 bases between them. The CDR3 spans 15 residues. Per germline, CDR1 SGHRS and CDR2 YFSETQ.

The chain couples TRBV14 to TRBJ1-1; 10 positions match TRBD1. The CDR3 runs to 13 residues. The V and J ends lost 6 bases and 5 bases, in that order; junction bases with no gene match: 3. In germline, CDR1 is SGHDN, CDR2 FVKESK. CDR3 region: CASRDRGYTEAFF. CDR3 in DNA: TGTGCCAGCAGGGACAGGGGGTATACTGAAGCTTTCTTT.

The chain has TRBV9 and TRBJ1-5; D remains ambiguous. The CDR3 sequence is 15 residues long. Germline V gives CDR1 SGDLS, CDR2 YYNGEE. The germline V and J ends were trimmed by 0 bases and 0 bases, with 7 bases remaining between them. CDR3 nucleotides: TGTGCCAGCAGCGTAGATGCGCATAGCAATCAGCCCCAGCATTTT. This gives the protein CASSVDAHSNQPQHF.

This chain links TRBV25-1 with TRBJ2-4; a possible D gene is TRBD2 (7 bases). V lost 6 bases, J lost 4 bases, and 13 bases lay in between. Germline V CDR1 and CDR2: MGHDK, SYGVNS. The CDR3 extends over 14 amino acids. CDR3 sequence: CASRERGQKNIQYF. Here the CDR3 DNA reads TGTGCCAGCAGAGAGCGGGGACAAAAAAACATTCAGTACTTC.

This clone appeared once. This chain uses TRBV29-1 with TRBJ2-7; D is unresolved. This CDR3 region has 13 residues. The germline CDR1 and CDR2 sequences are SQVTM and ANQGSEA. V lost 4 bases and J 3 bases, leaving 13 bases between the germline ends. CDR3 bases: TGCAGCGTTGTTGTGGGCGGCCGCTACGAGCAGTACTTC. Translated, it gives CSVVVGGRYEQYF.

The chain has TRBV5-4 and TRBJ2-3; D unresolved. Germline values: CDR1 SGHNT, CDR2 YYREEE (reference sequence). The germline V and J ends were trimmed by 4 bases and 2 bases, with 8 bases remaining between them. The CDR3 length is 13 residues. CDR3 nucleotides: TGTGCCAGCAGCCGTAGTCCCACAGATACGCAGTATTTT. This sequence encodes CASSRSPTDTQYF.